This T cell receptor (beta chain) emerged from a study of regulatory and conventional T cells in RAG deficiency. Whole-study results and caveats: RAG-deficient patients showed markedly lower Shannon entropy and higher Simpson indices than control T-cell subsets.

Conventional CD4+ T cells were sorted from blood as CD25-low CD127-high cells. V gave up 4 bases and J gave up 8 bases, with 14 bases separating them. Germline CDR1 reads SNHLY; CDR2 reads FYNNEI. This CDR3 has 13 residues. Some clones are missing from TCRdb's copy, which holds only in-frame ones; the method was immunoSEQ multiplex PCR. This repertoire shows more than 20,000 clones, just under 95% found once; its top ten account for under 0.85%. A word on this clone: Its antigen remains unidentified.

The same sample was also studied in work on regulatory T cells. That source adds: The PCR used 52 TRBV and 13 TRBJ primers. Patient repertoires had restricted TRB V-J pairs and skewed V and J usage, most in Tregs.

The J gene is TRBJ1-1, the V gene TRBV2, with a possible D match to TRBD1 (6 bases). The clonotype originates from a human donor in good health. Material for sequencing was CD4+ T cells sorted from blood. In nucleotides, the CDR3 is TGTGCCAGCAGTGTACAGGGAACCTCCGAAGCTTTCTTT. Its translation is CASSVQGTSEAFF.